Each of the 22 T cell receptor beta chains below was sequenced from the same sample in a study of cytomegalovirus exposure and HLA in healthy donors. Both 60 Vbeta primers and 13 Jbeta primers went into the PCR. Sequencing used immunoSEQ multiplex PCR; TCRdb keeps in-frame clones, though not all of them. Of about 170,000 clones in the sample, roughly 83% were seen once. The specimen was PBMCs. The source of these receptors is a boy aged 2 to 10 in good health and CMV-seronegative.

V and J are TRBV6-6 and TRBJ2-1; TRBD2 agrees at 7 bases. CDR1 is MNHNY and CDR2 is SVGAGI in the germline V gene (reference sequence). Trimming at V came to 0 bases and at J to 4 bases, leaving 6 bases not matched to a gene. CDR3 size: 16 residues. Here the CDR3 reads CASSYSVGGVYNEQFF. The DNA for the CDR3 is TGTGCCAGCAGTTACTCGGTGGGGGGGGTATACAATGAGCAGTTCTTC.

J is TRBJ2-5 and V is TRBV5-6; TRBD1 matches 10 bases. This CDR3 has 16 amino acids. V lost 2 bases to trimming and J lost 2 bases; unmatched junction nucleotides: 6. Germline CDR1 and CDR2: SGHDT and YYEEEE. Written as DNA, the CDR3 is TGTGCCAGCAGCTTCCCCGGACAGGGGGGACAAGAGACCCAGTACTTC. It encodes CASSFPGQGGQETQYF.

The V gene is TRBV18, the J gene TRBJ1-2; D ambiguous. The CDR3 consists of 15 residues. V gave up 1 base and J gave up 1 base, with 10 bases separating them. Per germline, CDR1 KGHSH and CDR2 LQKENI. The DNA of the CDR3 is TGTGCCAGCTCACCACTCGCTGAGGGTAACTATGGCTACACCTTC. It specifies CASSPLAEGNYGYTF.

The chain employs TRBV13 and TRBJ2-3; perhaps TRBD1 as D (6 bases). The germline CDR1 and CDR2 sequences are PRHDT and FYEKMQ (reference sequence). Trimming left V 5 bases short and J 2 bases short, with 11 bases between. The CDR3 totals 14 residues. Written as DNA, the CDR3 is TGTGCCAGCAGCCCGTGGACAGTCACAGATACGCAGTATTTT. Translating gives CASSPWTVTDTQYF.

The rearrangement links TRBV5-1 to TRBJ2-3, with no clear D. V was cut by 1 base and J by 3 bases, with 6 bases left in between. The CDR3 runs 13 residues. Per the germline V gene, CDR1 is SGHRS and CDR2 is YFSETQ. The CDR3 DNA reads TGCGCCAGCAGCTTGTACCGGACAGATACGCAGTATTTT. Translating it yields CASSLYRTDTQYF.

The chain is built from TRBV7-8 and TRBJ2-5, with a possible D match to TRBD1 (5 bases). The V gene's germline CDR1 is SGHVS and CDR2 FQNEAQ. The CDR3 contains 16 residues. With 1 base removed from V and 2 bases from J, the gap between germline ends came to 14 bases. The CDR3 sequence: CASSLVAAGRQETQYF. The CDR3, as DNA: TGTGCCAGCAGCTTAGTGGCGGCAGGGCGACAAGAGACCCAGTACTTC.

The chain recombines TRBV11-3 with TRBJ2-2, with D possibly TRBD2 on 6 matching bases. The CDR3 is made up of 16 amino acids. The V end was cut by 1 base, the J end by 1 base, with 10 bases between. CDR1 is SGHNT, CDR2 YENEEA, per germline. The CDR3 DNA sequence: TGTGCCAGCAGCTTAGTGGTTAGCGGGAACACCGGGGAGCTGTTTTTT. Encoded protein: CASSLVVSGNTGELFF.

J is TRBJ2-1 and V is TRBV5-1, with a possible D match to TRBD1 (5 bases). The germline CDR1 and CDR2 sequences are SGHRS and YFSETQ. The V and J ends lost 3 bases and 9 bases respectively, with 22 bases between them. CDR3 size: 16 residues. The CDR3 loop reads CASSSGPQGADSEQFF. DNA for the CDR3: TGCGCCAGCAGCTCGGGTCCCCAGGGCGCGGATAGTGAGCAGTTCTTC.

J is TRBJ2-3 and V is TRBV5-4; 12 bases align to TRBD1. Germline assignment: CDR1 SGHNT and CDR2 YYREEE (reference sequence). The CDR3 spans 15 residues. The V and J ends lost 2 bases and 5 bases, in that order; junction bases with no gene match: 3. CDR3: CASSLRDRGQDTQYF. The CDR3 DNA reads TGTGCCAGCAGCTTACGGGACAGGGGGCAAGATACGCAGTATTTT.

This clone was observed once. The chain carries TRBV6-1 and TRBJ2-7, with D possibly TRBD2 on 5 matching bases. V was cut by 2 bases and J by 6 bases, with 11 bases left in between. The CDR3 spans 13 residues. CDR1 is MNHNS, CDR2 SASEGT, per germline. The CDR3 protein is CASSERVEGEQYV. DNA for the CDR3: TGTGCCAGCAGTGAACGGGTAGAGGGCGAGCAGTACGTC.

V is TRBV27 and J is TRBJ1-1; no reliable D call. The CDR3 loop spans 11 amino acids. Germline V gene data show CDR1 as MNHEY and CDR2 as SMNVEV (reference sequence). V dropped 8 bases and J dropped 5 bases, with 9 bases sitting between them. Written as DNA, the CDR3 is TGTGCCAGCGCCGCCAGGACTGAAGCTTTCTTT. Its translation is CASAARTEAFF.

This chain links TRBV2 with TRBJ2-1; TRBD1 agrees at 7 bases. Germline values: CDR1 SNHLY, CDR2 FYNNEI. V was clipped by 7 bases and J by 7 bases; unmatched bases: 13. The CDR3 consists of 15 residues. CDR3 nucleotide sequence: TGTGCCAGCACCCAAGGGGGCAGGGTTGGGAATGAGCAGTTCTTC. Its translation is CASTQGGRVGNEQFF.

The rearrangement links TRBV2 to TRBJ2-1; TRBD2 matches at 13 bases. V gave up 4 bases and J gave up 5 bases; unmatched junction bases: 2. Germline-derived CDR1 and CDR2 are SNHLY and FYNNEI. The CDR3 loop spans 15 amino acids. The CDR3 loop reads CASSAGLAGDNEQFF. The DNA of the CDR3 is TGTGCCAGCAGTGCCGGACTAGCGGGGGACAATGAGCAGTTCTTC.

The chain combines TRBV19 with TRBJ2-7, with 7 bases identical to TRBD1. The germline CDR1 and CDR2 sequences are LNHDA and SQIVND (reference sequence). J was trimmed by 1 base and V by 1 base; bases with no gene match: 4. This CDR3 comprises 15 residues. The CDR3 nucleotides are TGTGCCAGTAGTATAGGCCGGGACAGTTCCTACGAGCAGTACTTC. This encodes CASSIGRDSSYEQYF.

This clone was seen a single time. CDR3 sequence reads: CASSGYGESDTQYF. The CDR3 DNA reads as TGTGCCAGCAGTGGTTACGGGGAGTCAGATACGCAGTATTTT. The genes are TRBV2 and TRBJ2-3; a weak D match, TRBD2 (5 bases). Looked up from germline, CDR1 is SNHLY and CDR2 is FYNNEI. The length of the CDR3 is 14 residues. V was shortened by 4 bases and J by 4 bases, with 12 bases between the two germline ends.

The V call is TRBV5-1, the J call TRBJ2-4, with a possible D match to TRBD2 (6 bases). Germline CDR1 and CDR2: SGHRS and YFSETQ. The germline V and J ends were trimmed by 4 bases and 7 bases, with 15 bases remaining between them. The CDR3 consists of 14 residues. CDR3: CASSPRGVLNIQYF. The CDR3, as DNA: TGCGCCAGCAGCCCCCGCGGGGTTTTGAACATTCAGTACTTC.

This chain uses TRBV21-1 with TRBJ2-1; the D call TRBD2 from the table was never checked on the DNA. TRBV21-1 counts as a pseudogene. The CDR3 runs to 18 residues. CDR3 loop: CASMPPYSAGAPYNEQFF. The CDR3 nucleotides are TGTGCCAGCATGCCCCCATATTCAGCGGGGGCCCCGTACAATGAGCAGTTCTTC.

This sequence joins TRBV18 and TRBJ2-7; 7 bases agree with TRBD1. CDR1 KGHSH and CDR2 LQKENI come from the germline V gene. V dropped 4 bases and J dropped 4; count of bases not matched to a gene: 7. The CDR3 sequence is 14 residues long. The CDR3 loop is CASSLNRGTYEQYV. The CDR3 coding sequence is TGTGCCAGCTCACTGAACAGGGGAACATACGAGCAGTACGTC.

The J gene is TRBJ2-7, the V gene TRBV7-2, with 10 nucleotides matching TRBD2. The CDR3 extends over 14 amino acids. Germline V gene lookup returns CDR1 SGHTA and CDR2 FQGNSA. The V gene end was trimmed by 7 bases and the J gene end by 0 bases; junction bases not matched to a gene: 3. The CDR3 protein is CASTGTSDSYEQYF. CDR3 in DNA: TGTGCCAGCACCGGGACTAGCGACTCCTACGAGCAGTACTTC.

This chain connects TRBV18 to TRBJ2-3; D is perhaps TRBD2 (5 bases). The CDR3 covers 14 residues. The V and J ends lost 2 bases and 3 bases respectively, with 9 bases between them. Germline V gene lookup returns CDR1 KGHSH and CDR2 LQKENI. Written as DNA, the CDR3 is TGTGCCAGCTCACCAACTAGGAGTACAGATACGCAGTATTTT. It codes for CASSPTRSTDTQYF.

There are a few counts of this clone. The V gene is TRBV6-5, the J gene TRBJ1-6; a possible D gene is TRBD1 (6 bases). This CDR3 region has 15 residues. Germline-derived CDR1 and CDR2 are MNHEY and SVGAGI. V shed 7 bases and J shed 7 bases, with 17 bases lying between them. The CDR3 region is CASTFSRGENSPLHF. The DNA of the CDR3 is TGTGCCAGCACGTTTTCCAGGGGAGAGAATTCACCCCTCCACTTT.

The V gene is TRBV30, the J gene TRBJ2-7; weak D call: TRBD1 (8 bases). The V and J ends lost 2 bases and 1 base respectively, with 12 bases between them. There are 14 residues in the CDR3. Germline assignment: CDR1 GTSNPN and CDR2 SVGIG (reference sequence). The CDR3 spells CAWSTGGGSYEQYF. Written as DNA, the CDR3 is TGTGCCTGGAGTACAGGGGGAGGGTCCTACGAGCAGTACTTC.